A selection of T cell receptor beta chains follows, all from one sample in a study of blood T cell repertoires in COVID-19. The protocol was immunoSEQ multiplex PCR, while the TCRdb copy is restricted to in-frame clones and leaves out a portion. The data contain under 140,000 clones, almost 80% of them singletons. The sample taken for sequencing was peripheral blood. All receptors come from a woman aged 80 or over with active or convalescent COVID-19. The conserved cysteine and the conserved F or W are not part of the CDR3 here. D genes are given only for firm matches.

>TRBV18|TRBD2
ASSTIAGRAYEQY
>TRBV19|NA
ASSIQAGSAPLH
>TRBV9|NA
ASSDRDPSWNEQF
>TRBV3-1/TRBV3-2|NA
ASSQDSAGHSYEQY
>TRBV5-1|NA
ASSLAGSNYGYT
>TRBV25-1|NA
ASSAGGATEAF
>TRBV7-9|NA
ASSLEEYGYT
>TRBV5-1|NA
ASSPQGGNTEAF
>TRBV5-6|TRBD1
ASRMDRFNGYT
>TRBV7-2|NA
ASSRTASNEKLF
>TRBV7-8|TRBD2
ASSWGGNGLYEQY
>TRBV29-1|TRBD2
SVELSGRVWPGELF
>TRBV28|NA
ASSLPQGRETQY
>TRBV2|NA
ASSEGTRRNTEAF
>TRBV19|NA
ASSIREEKLF
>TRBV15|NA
ATSRDLVGVAGNTIY
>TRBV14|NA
ASSQSWQGNEQY
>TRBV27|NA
ASKPGRGVDYEQY
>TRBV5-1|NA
ASSLGTNRYTEAF
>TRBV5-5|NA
ASSPRGDPYEQY
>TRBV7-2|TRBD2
ASTYTGGSGQETQY
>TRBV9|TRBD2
ASSGLAGVNYNEQF
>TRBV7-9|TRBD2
ASSLKPPGLAGENNEQF
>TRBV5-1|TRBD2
ASSLAGTSDTGELF
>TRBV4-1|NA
ASSQDHLGAPYEQY
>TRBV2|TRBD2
ASSGRAAGELF
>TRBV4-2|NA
ASSLGSYRGGNTIY
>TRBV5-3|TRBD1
ARSWTGKSNQPQH
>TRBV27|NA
ASRDFPGPYNEQF
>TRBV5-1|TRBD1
ASSFDRGGNTIY
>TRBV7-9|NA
ASSSRGIGNTIY